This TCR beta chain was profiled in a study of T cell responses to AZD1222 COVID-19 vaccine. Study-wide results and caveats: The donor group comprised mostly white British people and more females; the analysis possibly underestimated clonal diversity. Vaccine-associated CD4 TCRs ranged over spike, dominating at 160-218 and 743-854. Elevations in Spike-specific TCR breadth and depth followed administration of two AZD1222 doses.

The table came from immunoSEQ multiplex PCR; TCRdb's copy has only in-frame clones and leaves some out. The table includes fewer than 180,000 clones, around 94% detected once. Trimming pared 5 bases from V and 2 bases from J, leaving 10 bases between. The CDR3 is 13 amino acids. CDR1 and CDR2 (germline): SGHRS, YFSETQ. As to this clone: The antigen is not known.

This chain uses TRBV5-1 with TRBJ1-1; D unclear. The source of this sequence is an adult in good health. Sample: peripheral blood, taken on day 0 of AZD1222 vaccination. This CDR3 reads CASSFAANTEAFF. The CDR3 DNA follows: TGCGCCAGCAGTTTCGCCGCTAACACTGAAGCTTTCTTT.